The 32 T cell receptor beta chains presented below share a single source sample, sequenced in a study of OX40 agonist ivuxolimab in advanced cancers. Here immunoSEQ multiplex PCR was the method, and the copy in TCRdb shows in-frame clones only, minus some. The sample records about 83,000 clones, 80% to 90% being singletons. Sequenced here: CD4+ or CD8+ T cells sorted from blood, sampled in a trial of the OX40 agonist ivuxolimab. All receptors come from an adult with an advanced solid tumor such as melanoma, head and neck, liver or kidney cancer.

The chain joins TRBV7-9 to TRBJ1-3; D remains ambiguous. CDR3 length: 16 amino acids. Germline CDR1 is SEHNR and CDR2 is FQNEAQ (reference sequence). Deletions cut 5 bases from V and 0 bases from J, with 14 bases between. The DNA of the CDR3 is TGTGCCAGCAGCCACAACCGACGAGTCTCTGGAAACACCATATATTTT. It yields the protein CASSHNRRVSGNTIYF.

This clone was picked up one time. The chain employs TRBV30 and TRBJ2-3, with TRBD2 as a possible D gene (6 bases). Germline CDR1 GTSNPN, CDR2 SVGIG (reference sequence). The V and J ends lost 8 bases and 2 bases respectively, with 17 bases between them. The CDR3 has 14 residues. This chain's CDR3 is CAQGGGTLTDTQYF. The CDR3 DNA is TGTGCCCAAGGTGGCGGGACGCTCACAGATACGCAGTATTTT.

This clone was recorded a few times. The gene calls are TRBV6-6 and TRBJ2-1; D is ambiguous. The CDR3 is 12 residues long. The V gene lost 6 bases and the J gene lost 5 bases, with 8 bases spanning the gap. CDR1 is MNHNY, CDR2 SVGAGI, per germline (reference sequence). This chain's CDR3 is CASRPRDNEQFF. CDR3 nucleotide sequence: TGTGCCAGCAGACCTCGGGACAATGAGCAGTTCTTC.

The rearrangement links TRBV7-9 to TRBJ2-1, with 13 bases identical to TRBD2. The germline CDR1 and CDR2 sequences are SEHNR and FQNEAQ (reference sequence). This CDR3 contains 18 residues. V trimming: 2 bases; J trimming: 9 bases; junction bases outside the gene matches: 13. The chain's CDR3 is CASSLLSAGTSGVPEQFF. CDR3 in DNA: TGTGCCAGCAGCTTACTCAGTGCGGGGACTAGCGGGGTGCCTGAGCAGTTCTTC.

J is TRBJ2-7 and V is TRBV30; TRBD2 is a possible D gene (6 bases). The V end lost 2 bases, the J end lost 5 bases, and 16 bases lay between the germline ends. CDR3 length: 14 residues. CDR1 is GTSNPN and CDR2 is SVGIG in the germline V gene (reference sequence). The CDR3 DNA reads TGTGCCTGGAGTCCTCCCCCGGGACTTCACGAGCAGTACTTC. Translating gives CAWSPPPGLHEQYF. Together with reference TRBV30 and TRBJ2-7, the CDR3 gives the full variable domain: SQTIHQWPATLVQPVGSPLSLECTVEGTSNPNLYWYRQAAGRGLQLLFYSVGIGQISSEVPQNLSASRPQDRQFILSSKKLLLSDSGFYLCAWSPPPGLHEQYFGPGTRLTVT.

This chain uses TRBV5-4 with TRBJ1-2; D gene unclear. V lost 5 bases, J lost 4 bases, and 24 bases lay in between. The length of the CDR3 is 17 residues. Germline V gene lookup returns CDR1 SGHNT and CDR2 YYREEE (reference sequence). As DNA, the CDR3 is TGTGCCAGCAGTCCTGGCCGTTATATACTGGGAATCTATGGCTACACCTTC. This gives the protein CASSPGRYILGIYGYTF.

The rearrangement uses TRBV2 and TRBJ1-2, with 8 bases fitting TRBD1. The CDR3 contains 13 residues. Germline V gene sequence: CDR1 SNHLY, CDR2 FYNNEI. V was pared by 6 bases and J by 6 bases, with 6 bases of the junction left unmatched. The CDR3 region is CASSVTGGDGYTF. As DNA, the CDR3 is TGTGCCAGCAGCGTTACAGGGGGGGATGGCTACACCTTC.

This clone appeared a few times. The chain links TRBV30 to TRBJ2-7, with D tentatively TRBD1 or TRBD2 (6 bases each). The V gene lost 3 bases and the J gene lost 0 bases, with 12 bases spanning the gap. The CDR3 has 14 residues. Looked up from germline, CDR1 is GTSNPN and CDR2 is SVGIG (reference sequence). CDR3 region: CAWSKGGSSYEQYF. In DNA, the CDR3 is TGTGCCTGGAGCAAAGGGGGGAGCTCCTACGAGCAGTACTTC.

This clone appeared a single time. This chain uses TRBV28 with TRBJ2-3, with 8 nucleotides matching TRBD1. CDR1 MDHEN and CDR2 SYDVKM come from the germline V gene. The J segment lost 2 bases and the V segment lost 6 bases, leaving 7 bases of the junction unmatched. This CDR3 is 15 amino acids long. The CDR3 sequence: CASSRDRNPTDTQYF. The CDR3 nucleotides are TGTGCCAGCAGCCGGGACAGGAACCCCACAGATACGCAGTATTTT.

The chain combines TRBV30 with TRBJ1-6; D perhaps matches TRBD1 (5 bases). Germline assignment: CDR1 GTSNPN and CDR2 SVGIG (reference sequence). Trimming left V 4 bases short and J 12 bases short, with 19 bases between. The CDR3 has 14 amino acids. The CDR3 spells CAWTLARGAVPLHF. The DNA of the CDR3 is TGTGCCTGGACCCTTGCTAGAGGGGCAGTACCCCTCCACTTT.

This clone was seen once. The chain recombines TRBV30 with TRBJ1-5, with a possible D match to TRBD1 (5 bases). Germline V gene lookup returns CDR1 GTSNPN and CDR2 SVGIG (reference sequence). Trimming took off 1 base at V and 2 bases at J, with 15 bases between the two ends. CDR3 length: 16 residues. The CDR3 region is CAWSEGTLTGNQPQHF. The CDR3 coding sequence is TGTGCCTGGAGTGAAGGGACGTTGACAGGCAATCAGCCCCAGCATTTT.

The chain uses TRBV4-3 and TRBJ1-6; D is undetermined. Germline values: CDR1 LGHNA, CDR2 YSLEER. This CDR3 is built from 15 residues. V was shortened by 0 bases and J by 15 bases, with 18 bases between the two germline ends. This CDR3 reads CASSQDLMNTPVLHF. The CDR3, as DNA: TGCGCCAGCAGCCAAGACCTTATGAACACTCCAGTCCTCCACTTT.

The rearrangement uses TRBV5-1 and TRBJ2-3; 8 bases agree with TRBD2. This CDR3 has 14 residues. The V and J ends lost 7 bases and 0 bases, in that order; junction bases with no gene match: 4. Germline V CDR1 and CDR2: SGHRS, YFSETQ. DNA of the CDR3: TGCGCCAGCGGCGGACTAGCTAGCACAGATACGCAGTATTTT. Its translation: CASGGLASTDTQYF.

This rearrangement joins TRBV30 to TRBJ2-3, with D perhaps assigned TRBD1 or TRBD2 (6 bases each). The CDR3 spans 15 residues. Germline V gene data show CDR1 as GTSNPN and CDR2 as SVGIG (reference sequence). Trimming stripped 0 bases from V and 3 bases from J, with 13 bases between. CDR3 in amino acids: CAWSVWGALTDTQYF. DNA for the CDR3: TGTGCCTGGAGTGTATGGGGGGCCTTAACAGATACGCAGTATTTT.

The rearrangement uses TRBV27 and TRBJ1-5, with TRBD1 as a possible D gene (6 bases). The CDR3 is made up of 14 amino acids. CDR1 and CDR2 from the germline V gene are MNHEY and SMNVEV (reference sequence). Trimming took off 3 bases at V and 6 bases at J, with 12 bases between the two ends. The CDR3 loop is CASSFVGGRQPQHF. CDR3 DNA: TGTGCCAGCAGTTTTGTGGGGGGGCGTCAGCCCCAGCATTTT.

The chain is built from TRBV30 and TRBJ1-2, with TRBD1 identical over 10 bases. The CDR3 consists of 15 residues. With 2 bases clipped from V and 2 bases from J, the junction kept 5 bases outside the gene matches. Germline CDR1 reads GTSNPN; CDR2 reads SVGIG (reference sequence). The CDR3 DNA reads as TGTGCCTGGAGTCGGGGACAGGGGACCAACTATGGCTACACCTTC. It is translated as CAWSRGQGTNYGYTF.

The rearrangement uses TRBV28 and TRBJ1-3, with D perhaps matching TRBD1 (6 bases). Germline assignment: CDR1 MDHEN and CDR2 SYDVKM. CDR3 length: 15 residues. V was cut by 6 bases and J by 0 bases, with 12 bases left in between. The CDR3 DNA sequence: TGTGCCAGCAGCCGAGGGACAACCTCTGGAAACACCATATATTTT. This gives the protein CASSRGTTSGNTIYF. Filled out from reference TRBV28 and TRBJ1-3, the complete variable domain reads DVKVTQSSRYLVKRTGEKVFLECVQDMDHENMFWYRQDPGLGLRLIYFSYDVKMKEKGDIPEGYSVSREKKERFSLILESASTNQTSMYLCASSRGTTSGNTIYFGEGSWLTVV.

The gene calls are TRBV14 and TRBJ2-3; no firm D call. CDR1 is SGHDN, CDR2 FVKESK, per germline. Deletions cut 1 base from V and 0 bases from J, with 2 bases between. There are 13 residues in the CDR3. The CDR3 sequence: CASSQVSTDTQYF. The CDR3 coding sequence is TGTGCCAGCAGCCAAGTTAGCACAGATACGCAGTATTTT.

This chain uses TRBV19 with TRBJ2-7, with no clear D. Between the trimmed V and J ends, which lost 1 base and 0 bases, there was a span of 10 bases. CDR3 length: 15 amino acids. CDR1 and CDR2 from the germline V gene are LNHDA and SQIVND (reference sequence). CDR3 in DNA: TGTGCCAGTAGTATAGCGATACAGTCCTCCTACGAGCAGTACTTC. Its protein product is CASSIAIQSSYEQYF. Combining the CDR3 with reference TRBV19 and TRBJ2-7 gives the whole variable domain DGGITQSPKYLFRKEGQNVTLSCEQNLNHDAMYWYRQDPGQGLRLIYYSQIVNDFQKGDIAEGYSVSREKKESFPLTVTSAQKNPTAFYLCASSIAIQSSYEQYFGPGTRLTVT.

The chain has TRBV7-9 and TRBJ2-1, with D hard to call. The CDR3 is 16 amino acids. Trimming took 2 bases from V and 6 from J, leaving 17 bases between them. CDR1 SEHNR and CDR2 FQNEAQ come from the germline V gene (reference sequence). CDR3 nucleotides: TGTGCCAGCAGCTTATCGTCGGGCCCAATAGGCAATGAGCAGTTCTTC. Amino acid sequence: CASSLSSGPIGNEQFF. The full variable domain, rest sourced from reference TRBV7-9 and TRBJ2-1, is DTGVSQNPRHKITKRGQNVTFRCDPISEHNRLYWYRQTLGQGPEFLTYFQNEAQLEKSRLLSDRFSAERPKGSFSTLEIQRTEQGDSAMYLCASSLSSGPIGNEQFFGPGTRLTVL.

The chain employs TRBV14 and TRBJ1-5, with D unresolved. CDR1 is SGHDN and CDR2 is FVKESK in the germline V gene. The CDR3 runs 13 residues. The V end was cut by 1 base, the J end by 5 bases, with 6 bases between. CDR3 amino acids: CASSQGSHQPQHF. The CDR3 DNA follows: TGTGCCAGCAGCCAAGGGAGCCATCAGCCCCAGCATTTT.

This chain connects TRBV7-3 to TRBJ2-3; D may be TRBD1 (6 bases). CDR3 length: 14 amino acids. From germline, CDR1 is SGHTA and CDR2 FQGTGA. The ends were cut back, 1 base at V and 4 bases at J, with 9 bases in the middle. CDR3 protein: CASSLMGAPDTQYF. Here the CDR3 DNA reads TGTGCCAGCAGCTTAATGGGGGCGCCAGATACGCAGTATTTT.

In DNA form, the CDR3 reads TGCGCCAGCAGCTGGGATCGTAGCACAGATACGCAGTATTTT. It translates to CASSWDRSTDTQYF. The chain links TRBV5-1 to TRBJ2-3; D not resolved. The CDR3 is 14 amino acids. The germline V and J ends were trimmed by 3 bases and 0 bases, with 8 bases remaining between them. Germline V CDR1 and CDR2: SGHRS, YFSETQ.

The chain recombines TRBV5-1 with TRBJ2-1; 11 nucleotides match TRBD1. V shed 1 base, J shed 1 base, and the junction held 1 base outside the gene matches. The CDR3 spans 16 residues. From germline, CDR1 is SGHRS and CDR2 YFSETQ. The CDR3 spells CASSLRDRGSYNEQFF. As DNA, the CDR3 is TGCGCCAGCAGCTTGAGGGACAGGGGGTCCTACAATGAGCAGTTCTTC. Filled out from reference TRBV5-1 and TRBJ2-1, the complete variable domain reads KAGVTQTPRYLIKTRGQQVTLSCSPISGHRSVSWYQQTPGQGLQFLFEYFSETQRNKGNFPGRFSGRQFSNSRSEMNVSTLELGDSALYLCASSLRDRGSYNEQFFGPGTRLTVL.

This clone was counted a few times. V usage is TRBV15 and J usage is TRBJ1-1, with 7 bases lining up with TRBD1. Germline V gene sequence: CDR1 LNHNV, CDR2 YYDKDF (reference sequence). The length of the CDR3 is 15 residues. The ends lost 4 bases at V and 3 bases at J; junction bases unmatched: 8. The CDR3 region is CATSKGGQRDTEAFF. Written as DNA, the CDR3 is TGTGCCACCAGCAAAGGGGGACAGAGGGACACTGAAGCTTTCTTT.

V is TRBV18 and J is TRBJ1-2, with TRBD1 matching over 10 bases. The junction had 5 bases not matched to a gene; V was cut back by 2 bases and J by 8 bases. The CDR3 is made up of 14 amino acids. Germline CDR1 reads KGHSH; CDR2 reads LQKENI. CDR3 residues: CASSPGTGAEGYTF. In nucleotides, the CDR3 is TGTGCCAGCTCACCAGGGACAGGGGCTGAGGGCTACACCTTC.

V and J are TRBV5-1 and TRBJ2-6; TRBD1 agrees at 9 bases. This CDR3 is 16 amino acids long. The germline V gene encodes CDR1 SGHRS and CDR2 YFSETQ. After removal of 4 bases from V and 1 base from J, the junction contained 3 bases not matched to a gene. CDR3 sequence reads: CASSRTGESGANVLTF. The CDR3 DNA reads TGCGCCAGCAGCAGGACAGGGGAATCTGGGGCCAACGTCCTGACTTTC.

V is TRBV19 and J is TRBJ1-1; D unresolved. This CDR3 is built from 12 residues. Germline V gene lookup returns CDR1 LNHDA and CDR2 SQIVND (reference sequence). Between the trimmed V and J ends, which lost 3 bases and 10 bases, there was a span of 12 bases. The CDR3 DNA sequence: TGTGCCAGTAGTATCGGATGGGAAGGAGCTTTCTTT. Its translation is CASSIGWEGAFF.

The chain combines TRBV29-1 with TRBJ1-4; possible D gene TRBD1, 5 bases. From germline, CDR1 is SQVTM and CDR2 ANQGSEA. The CDR3 has 11 amino acids. CDR3 nucleotide sequence: TGCAGTGGTGGGGGTAATGAAAAACTGTTTTTT. Amino acid sequence: CSGGGNEKLFF.

The J gene is TRBJ1-2, the V gene TRBV5-6; D unclear. V was clipped by 0 bases and J by 4 bases, with 7 bases between them. This CDR3 comprises 13 residues. CDR1 is SGHDT and CDR2 is YYEEEE in the germline V gene. The CDR3 sequence is CASSLGPVYGYTF. The DNA for the CDR3 is TGTGCCAGCAGCTTGGGGCCGGTCTATGGCTACACCTTC.

For the CDR3, the DNA is TGTGCCAGCAGCACCGGGACAGGGGGCAAGGCAGATACGCAGTATTTT. Translated: CASSTGTGGKADTQYF. This sequence joins TRBV13 and TRBJ2-3; 12 positions match TRBD1. With V trimmed by 5 bases and J by 4 bases, 7 bases remained unmatched. The germline gives CDR1 PRHDT, CDR2 FYEKMQ (reference sequence). This CDR3 comprises 16 residues.

The chain employs TRBV28 and TRBJ2-7; 11 bases agree with TRBD1. The CDR3 runs to 15 residues. V shed 6 bases and J 5 bases; nucleotides not matched to a gene: 9. Germline V gives CDR1 MDHEN, CDR2 SYDVKM. Here the CDR3 reads CASSWLDRGRDEQYF. CDR3 nucleotide sequence: TGTGCCAGCAGCTGGTTGGACAGGGGGCGCGACGAGCAGTACTTC.